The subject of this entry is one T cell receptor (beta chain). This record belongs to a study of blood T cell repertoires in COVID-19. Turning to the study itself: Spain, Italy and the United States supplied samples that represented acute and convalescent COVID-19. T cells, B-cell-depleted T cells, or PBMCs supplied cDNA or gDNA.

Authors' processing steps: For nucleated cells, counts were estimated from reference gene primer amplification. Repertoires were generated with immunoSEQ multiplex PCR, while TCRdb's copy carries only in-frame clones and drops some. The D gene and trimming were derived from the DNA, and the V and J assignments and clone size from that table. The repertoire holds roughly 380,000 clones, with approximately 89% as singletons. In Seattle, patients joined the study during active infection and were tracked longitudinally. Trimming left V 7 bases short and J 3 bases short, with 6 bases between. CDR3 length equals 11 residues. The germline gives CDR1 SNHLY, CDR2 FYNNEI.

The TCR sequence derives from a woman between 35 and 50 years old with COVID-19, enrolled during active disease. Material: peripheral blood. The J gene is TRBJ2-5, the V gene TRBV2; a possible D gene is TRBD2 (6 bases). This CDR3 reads CASTGEETQYF. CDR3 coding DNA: TGTGCCAGCACGGGGGAAGAGACCCAGTACTTC.